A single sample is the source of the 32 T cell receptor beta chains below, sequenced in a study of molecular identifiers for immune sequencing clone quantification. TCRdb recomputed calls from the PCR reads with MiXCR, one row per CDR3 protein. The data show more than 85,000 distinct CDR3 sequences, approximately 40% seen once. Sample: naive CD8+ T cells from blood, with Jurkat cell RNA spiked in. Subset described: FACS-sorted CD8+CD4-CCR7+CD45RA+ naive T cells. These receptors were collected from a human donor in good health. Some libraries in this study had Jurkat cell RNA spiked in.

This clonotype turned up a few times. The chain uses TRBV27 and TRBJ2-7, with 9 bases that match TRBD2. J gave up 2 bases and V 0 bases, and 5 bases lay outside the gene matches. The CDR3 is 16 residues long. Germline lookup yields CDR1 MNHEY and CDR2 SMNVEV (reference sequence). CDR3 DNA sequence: TGTGCCAGCAGTTTATCTTTTCTAGCGGGGACCTACGAGCAGTACTTC. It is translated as CASSLSFLAGTYEQYF.

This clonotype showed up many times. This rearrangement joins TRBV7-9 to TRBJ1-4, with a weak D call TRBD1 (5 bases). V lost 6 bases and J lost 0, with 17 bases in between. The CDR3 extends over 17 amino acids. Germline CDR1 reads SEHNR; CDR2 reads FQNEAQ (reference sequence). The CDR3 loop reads CASSDDVMGATNEKLFF. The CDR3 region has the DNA TGTGCCAGCAGTGACGACGTAATGGGGGCAACTAATGAAAAACTGTTTTTT.

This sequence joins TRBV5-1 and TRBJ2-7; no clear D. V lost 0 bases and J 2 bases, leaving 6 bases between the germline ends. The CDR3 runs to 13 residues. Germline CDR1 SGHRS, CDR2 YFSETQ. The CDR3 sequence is CASSLARAYEQYF. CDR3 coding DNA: TGCGCCAGCAGCTTGGCACGGGCCTACGAGCAGTACTTC.

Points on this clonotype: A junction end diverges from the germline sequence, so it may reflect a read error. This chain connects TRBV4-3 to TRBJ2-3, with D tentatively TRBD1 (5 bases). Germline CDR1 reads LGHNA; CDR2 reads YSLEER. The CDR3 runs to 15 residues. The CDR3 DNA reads TGCGCCAGCAGCCATATCGAGGCGGAGACAGATCCGCAGTATTTT. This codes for CASSHIEAETDPQYF.

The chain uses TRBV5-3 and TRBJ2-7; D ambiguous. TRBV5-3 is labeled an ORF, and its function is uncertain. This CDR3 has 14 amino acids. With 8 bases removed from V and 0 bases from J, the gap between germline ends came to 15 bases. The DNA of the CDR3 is TGTGCCAGCAGTTCCCACGGAGACTCCTACGAGCAGTACTTC. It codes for CASSSHGDSYEQYF.

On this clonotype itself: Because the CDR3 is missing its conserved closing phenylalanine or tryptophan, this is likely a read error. Here the CDR3 reads CASSRYEWDTEAFI. The CDR3 region has the DNA TGCGCCAGCAGCCGGTACGAGTGGGACACTGAAGCTTTCATT. The chain is built from TRBV4-1 and TRBJ1-1; D gene unclear. Trimming removed 4 bases at V and 3 bases at J, with 12 bases between. The length of the CDR3 is 14 residues. CDR1 and CDR2 (germline): MGHRA, YSYEKL.

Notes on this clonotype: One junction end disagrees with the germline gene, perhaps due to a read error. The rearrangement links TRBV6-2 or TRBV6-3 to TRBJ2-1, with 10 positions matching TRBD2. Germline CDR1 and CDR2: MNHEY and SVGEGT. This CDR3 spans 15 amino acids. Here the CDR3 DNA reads TGTGCCAGCAGTTACTCAGCGGGAGGGGACAACGAGCAGTTCTTC. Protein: CASSYSAGGDNEQFF.

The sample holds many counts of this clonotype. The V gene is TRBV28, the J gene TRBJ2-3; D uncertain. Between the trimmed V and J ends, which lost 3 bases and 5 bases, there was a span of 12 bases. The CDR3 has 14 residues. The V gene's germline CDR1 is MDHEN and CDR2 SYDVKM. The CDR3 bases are TGTGCCAGCAGTTTTTCTGGGGTTATAGATACGCAGTATTTT. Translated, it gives CASSFSGVIDTQYF.

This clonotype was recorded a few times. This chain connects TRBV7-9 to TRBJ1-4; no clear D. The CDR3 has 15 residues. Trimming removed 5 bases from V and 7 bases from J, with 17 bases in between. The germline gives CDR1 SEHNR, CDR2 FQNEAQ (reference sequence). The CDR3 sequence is CASSQMGRASEKLFF. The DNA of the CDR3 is TGTGCCAGCAGCCAAATGGGGAGAGCAAGTGAAAAACTGTTTTTT.

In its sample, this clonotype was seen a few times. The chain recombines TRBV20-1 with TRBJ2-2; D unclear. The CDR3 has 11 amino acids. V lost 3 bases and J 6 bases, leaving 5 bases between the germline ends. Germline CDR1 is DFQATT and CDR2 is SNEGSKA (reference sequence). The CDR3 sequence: CSARVAGELFF. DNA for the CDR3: TGCAGTGCTAGGGTGGCCGGGGAGCTGTTTTTT.

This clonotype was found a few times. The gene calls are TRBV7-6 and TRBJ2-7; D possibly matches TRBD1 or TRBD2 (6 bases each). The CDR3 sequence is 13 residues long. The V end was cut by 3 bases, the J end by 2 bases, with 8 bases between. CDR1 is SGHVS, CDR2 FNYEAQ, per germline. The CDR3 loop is CASSFGGPYEQYF. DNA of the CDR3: TGTGCCAGCAGCTTTGGGGGGCCCTACGAGCAGTACTTC.

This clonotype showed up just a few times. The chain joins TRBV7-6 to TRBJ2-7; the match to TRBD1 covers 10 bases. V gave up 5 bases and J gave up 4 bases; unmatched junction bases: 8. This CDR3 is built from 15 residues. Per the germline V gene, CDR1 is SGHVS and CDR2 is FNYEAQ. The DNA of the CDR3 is TGTGCCAGCAGCCCAACGGGACAGGGGAGGTACGAGCAGTACTTC. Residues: CASSPTGQGRYEQYF.

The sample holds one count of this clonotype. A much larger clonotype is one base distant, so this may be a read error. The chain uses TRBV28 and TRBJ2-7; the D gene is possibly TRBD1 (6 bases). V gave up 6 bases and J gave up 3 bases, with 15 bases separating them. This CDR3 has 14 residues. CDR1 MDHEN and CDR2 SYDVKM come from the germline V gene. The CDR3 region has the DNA TGTGCCAGCAGCAGGGGTGTTGAGGACTACGAGCAGTACTTC. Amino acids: CASSRGVEDYEQYF.

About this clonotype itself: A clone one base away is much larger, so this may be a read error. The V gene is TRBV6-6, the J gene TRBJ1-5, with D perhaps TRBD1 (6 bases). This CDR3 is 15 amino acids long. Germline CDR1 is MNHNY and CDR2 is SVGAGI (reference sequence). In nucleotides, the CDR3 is TGTGCCGGCAGGGACCCGGGACAATTTAATCAGCCCCAGCATTTT. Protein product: CAGRDPGQFNQPQHF.

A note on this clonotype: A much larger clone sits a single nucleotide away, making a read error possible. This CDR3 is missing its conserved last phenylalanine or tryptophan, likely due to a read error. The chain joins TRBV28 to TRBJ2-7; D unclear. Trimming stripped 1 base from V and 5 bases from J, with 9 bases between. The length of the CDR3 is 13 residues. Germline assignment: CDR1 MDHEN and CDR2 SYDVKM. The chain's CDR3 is CASSLSPRNEQYL. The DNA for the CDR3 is TGTGCCAGCAGTTTATCCCCGCGGAACGAGCAGTACTTA.

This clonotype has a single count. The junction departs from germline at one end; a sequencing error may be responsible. The CDR3 bases are TGCAGTGCCCCCCGAAGGGGACATCTAAGCCTGCCCATCGAGCAGAACTTC. It encodes CSAPRRGHLSLPIEQNF. The rearrangement joins TRBV20-1 to TRBJ2-7; D perhaps matches TRBD1 (6 bases). CDR3 length: 17 residues. Germline V gene lookup returns CDR1 DFQATT and CDR2 SNEGSKA (reference sequence).

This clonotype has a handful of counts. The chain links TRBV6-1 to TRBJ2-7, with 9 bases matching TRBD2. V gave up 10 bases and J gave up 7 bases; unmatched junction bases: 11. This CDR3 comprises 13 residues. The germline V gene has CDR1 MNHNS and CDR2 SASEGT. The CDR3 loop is CATAWREGGEQYF. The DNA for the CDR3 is TGTGCCACCGCTTGGCGGGAGGGCGGGGAGCAGTACTTC.

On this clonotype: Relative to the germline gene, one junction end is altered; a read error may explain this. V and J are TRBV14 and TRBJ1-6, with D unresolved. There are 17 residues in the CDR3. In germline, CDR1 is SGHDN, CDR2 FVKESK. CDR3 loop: CASSQGTEPLLRSPLRF. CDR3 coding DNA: TGTGCCAGCAGCCAAGGAACGGAACCACTCCTGAGATCACCCCTCCGCTTT. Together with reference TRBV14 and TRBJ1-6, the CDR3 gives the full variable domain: EAGVTQFPSHSVIEKGQTVTLRCDPISGHDNLYWYRRVMGKEIKFLLHFVKESKQDESGMPNNRFLAERTGGTYSTLKVQPAELEDSGVYFCASSQGTEPLLRSPLRFGNGTRLTVT.

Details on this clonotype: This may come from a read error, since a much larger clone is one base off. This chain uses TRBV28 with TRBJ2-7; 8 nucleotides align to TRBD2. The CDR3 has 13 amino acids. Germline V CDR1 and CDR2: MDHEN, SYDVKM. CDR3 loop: CATETSVRYEQCF. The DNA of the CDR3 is TGTGCCACCGAGACTAGCGTACGCTACGAGCAGTGCTTC.

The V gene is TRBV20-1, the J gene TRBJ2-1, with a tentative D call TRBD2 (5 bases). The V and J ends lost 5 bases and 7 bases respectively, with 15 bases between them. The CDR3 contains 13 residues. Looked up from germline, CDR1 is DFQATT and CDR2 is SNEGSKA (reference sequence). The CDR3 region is CSAGIWRRNEQFF. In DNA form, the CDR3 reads TGCAGTGCTGGGATCTGGAGGAGGAATGAGCAGTTCTTC.

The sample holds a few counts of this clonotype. The CDR3 reads CASSRGRDSVYTQYF. The CDR3 DNA reads as TGCGCCAGCAGCCGAGGCCGGGACTCTGTATATACGCAGTATTTT. The rearrangement joins TRBV4-3 to TRBJ2-3; weak D call: TRBD2 (6 bases). With 4 bases removed from V and 7 bases from J, the gap between germline ends came to 18 bases. CDR3 size: 15 residues. Germline values: CDR1 LGHNA, CDR2 YSLEER.

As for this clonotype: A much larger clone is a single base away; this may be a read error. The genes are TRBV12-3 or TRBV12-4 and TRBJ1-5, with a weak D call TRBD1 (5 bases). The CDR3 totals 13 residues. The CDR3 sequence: CASSFGGDQPKHF. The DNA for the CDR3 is TGTGCCAGCAGTTTCGGGGGGGATCAGCCCAAGCATTTT.

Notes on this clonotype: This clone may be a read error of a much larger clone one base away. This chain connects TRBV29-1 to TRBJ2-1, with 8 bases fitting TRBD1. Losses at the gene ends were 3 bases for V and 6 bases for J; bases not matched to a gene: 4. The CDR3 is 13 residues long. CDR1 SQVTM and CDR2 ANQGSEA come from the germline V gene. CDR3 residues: CSVDEDRVNEQFF. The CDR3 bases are TGCAGCGTTGATGAGGACAGGGTCAATGAGCAGTTCTTC.

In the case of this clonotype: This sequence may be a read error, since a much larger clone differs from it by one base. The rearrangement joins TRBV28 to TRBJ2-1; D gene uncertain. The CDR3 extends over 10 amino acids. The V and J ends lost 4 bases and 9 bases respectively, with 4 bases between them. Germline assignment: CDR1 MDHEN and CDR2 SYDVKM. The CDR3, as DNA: TGTGCCAGCAGTTCGGTTGAGCAGTTCTTC. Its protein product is CASSSVEQFF.

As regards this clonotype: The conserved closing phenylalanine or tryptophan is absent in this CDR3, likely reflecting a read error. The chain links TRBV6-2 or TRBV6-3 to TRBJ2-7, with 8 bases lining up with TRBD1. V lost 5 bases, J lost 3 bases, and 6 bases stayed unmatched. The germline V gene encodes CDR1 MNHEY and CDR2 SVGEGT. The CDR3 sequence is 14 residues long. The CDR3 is CASSPRGPGYEQYI. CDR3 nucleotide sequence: TGTGCCAGCAGTCCCAGGGGGCCAGGCTACGAGCAGTACATC.

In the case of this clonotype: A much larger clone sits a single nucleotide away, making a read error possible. CDR3 in amino acids: CASGLAGRLNDEQYF. The DNA for the CDR3 is TGTGCCAGCGGCTTGGCCGGGCGGTTGAACGACGAGCAGTACTTC. The chain joins TRBV5-5 to TRBJ2-7; D is undetermined. Germline V gene data show CDR1 as SGHKS and CDR2 as YYEKEE (reference sequence). The CDR3 loop spans 15 amino acids.

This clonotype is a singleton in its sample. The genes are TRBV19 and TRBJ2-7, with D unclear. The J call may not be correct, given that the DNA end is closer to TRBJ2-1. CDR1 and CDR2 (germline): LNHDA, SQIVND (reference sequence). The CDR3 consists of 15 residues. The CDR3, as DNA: TGTGCCAGTAGTATTGGTCCGGGTGCATCCTACGAGCAGTTCTTC. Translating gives CASSIGPGASYEQFF.

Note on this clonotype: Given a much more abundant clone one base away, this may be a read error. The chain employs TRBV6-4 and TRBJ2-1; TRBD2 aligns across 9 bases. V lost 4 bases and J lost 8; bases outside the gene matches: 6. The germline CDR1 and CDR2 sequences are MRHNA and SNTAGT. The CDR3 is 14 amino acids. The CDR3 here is CASSVLAGYYEQFF. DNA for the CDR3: TGTGCCAGCAGTGTCCTAGCGGGGTACTATGAGCAGTTCTTC.

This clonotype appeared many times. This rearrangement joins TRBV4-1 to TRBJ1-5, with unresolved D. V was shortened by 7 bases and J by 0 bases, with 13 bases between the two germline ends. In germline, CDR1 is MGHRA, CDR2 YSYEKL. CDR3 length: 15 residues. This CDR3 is CASTTEYYSNQPQHF. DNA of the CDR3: TGCGCCAGCACGACCGAGTATTATAGCAATCAGCCCCAGCATTTT.

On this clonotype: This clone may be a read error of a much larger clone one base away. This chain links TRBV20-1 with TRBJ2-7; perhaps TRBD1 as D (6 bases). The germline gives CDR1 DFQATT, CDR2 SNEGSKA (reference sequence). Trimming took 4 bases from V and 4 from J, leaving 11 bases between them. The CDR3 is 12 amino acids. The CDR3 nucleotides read TGCAGTGCTAATCCCCAGGGGTACGAGCAGTACTTC. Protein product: CSANPQGYEQYF.

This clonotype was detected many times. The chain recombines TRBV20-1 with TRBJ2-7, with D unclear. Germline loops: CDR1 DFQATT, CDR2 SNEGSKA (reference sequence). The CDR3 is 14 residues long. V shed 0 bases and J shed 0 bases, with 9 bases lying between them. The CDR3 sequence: CSAREPDTSYEQYF. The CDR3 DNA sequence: TGCAGTGCTAGAGAACCCGACACCTCCTACGAGCAGTACTTC.

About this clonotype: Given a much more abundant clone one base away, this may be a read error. CDR3 region: CASSPAESQYF. CDR3 nucleotide sequence: TGTGCCAGCAGCCCCGCCGAGTCCCAGTACTTC. The chain recombines TRBV7-8 with TRBJ2-5; D gene uncertain. Trimming took off 5 bases at V and 9 bases at J, with 10 bases between the two ends. CDR3 size: 11 residues. Looked up from germline, CDR1 is SGHVS and CDR2 is FQNEAQ.